This T cell receptor (beta chain) was recovered during a study of blood T cells in healthy people across ages. Study-wide results and caveats: Diversity of TCR beta correlated strongly with naive T cell percentage. Since the PBMCs were unsorted, naive and antigen-experienced cells could not be conclusively compared. Per million T cells, TCR beta diversity dropped about linearly as age rose.

The germline CDR1 and CDR2 sequences are SEHNR and FQNEAQ (reference sequence). This CDR3 region has 15 residues. With V trimmed by 5 bases and J by 2 bases, 4 bases remained unmatched. The use of a sample-barcoded 5' primer and a J-beta primer mix characterized a second PCR of about 7 to 12 cycles. TCRdb reprocessed the 5' RACE reads with MiXCR, giving one entry per CDR3 protein. The repertoire consists of 800,000 or so distinct CDR3 sequences, with approximately 25% occurring once and the leading ten covering under 4.5%. For this clonotype: Antigen: not known.

These same data were also listed under a study on T cells of mothers and their children.

The origin of this receptor is a boy between 10 and 17 years old in good health. Sequenced sample: blood. The J gene is TRBJ2-2, the V gene TRBV7-9; 8 bases agree with TRBD1. CDR3 amino acids: CASSPGQVNTGELFF. The CDR3 DNA reads as TGTGCCAGCAGCCCGGGACAGGTTAACACCGGGGAGCTGTTTTTT.